This TCR beta chain came from a study of cytomegalovirus exposure and HLA in healthy donors (dated by TCRdb to 2017 to 2019). Context from the whole study: In an earlier analysis of 450 to 750 of the donors, about 260 Gb of sequence data and roughly 100 million unique TCR beta sequences from roughly 190 million T cells were reported. To predict cytomegalovirus infection status, the study combined high-throughput TCR immunosequencing, statistical association of individual TCRs with disease status, and machine learning. To decide whether each TCR beta V gene segment behaved as functional or pseudogenic, an earlier analysis of some 580 of the donors relied on high-throughput TCR beta sequencing. Every repertoire in the discovery cohort had been generated on one and the same sequencing platform. Besides the first cohort of hundreds of subjects, a separate validation cohort made up of over a hundred different subjects was used. Roughly 5 DR-DQ haplotypes were handled as single units for association and clustering, since linkage in the cohort was strong. A later genetic analysis took genome-wide SNP genotypes for 398 of the 666 donors and used that subset as a discovery cohort. Across under 500 genotyped donors of the cohort, an average of roughly 250,000 unique TCR beta nucleotide sequences per donor were sequenced, and around 19% of those sequences were non-productive. Typing coverage varied by locus: about 620-630 donors for A, B, C, DRB1 and DQB1; roughly 500 for DQA1; about 570 for DPA1; approximately 470 for DPB1. Rather than drawing on any new phenotypic data, the later analysis identified candidate immune exposures from TCR beta sequences and the way those sequences occurred across donors. Donor age, sex, ethnicity and CMV serostatus were compiled together with the repertoire data. Among the roughly 400 genotyped donors, around 81% belonged to the genetic ancestry cluster associated with self-reported Caucasian donors. A later analysis re-analyzed previously published TCR beta repertoires from 650 to 800 donors and added high-resolution HLA genotyping to study TCR occurrence patterns. The study profiled the T cell repertoires of 500 to 800 subjects by immunosequencing and related them to cytomegalovirus serostatus. The study aimed to test whether signatures of past pathogen exposure could be identified by cataloging public T cell receptors. About 330 gigabases of sequencing data and around 90 million unique TCR sequences made up an early release that covered approximately 700 HLA-typed donors. Both class I and class II loci were covered by HLA typing, at four-digit resolution. Broad study findings and their caveats: In this cohort, only TCR beta chains were sequenced, and detectable features were limited by the absence of alpha or paired-chain data. Across donors, most TCR sequences were observed very rarely, whereas some public TCRs were present in many individuals. A later analysis found that most CMV-associated TCR beta chains appeared HLA-restricted, with HLA associations seemingly driven largely by CMV exposure. Because HLA typing was missing for some donors at each locus, association tests included only the typed subset. Because counts were too low, more than 15 rarely observed V segments, including chromosome 9 orphons, were left out of the earlier analysis of 500 to 750 of the donors. The 87-base-pair reads could not distinguish some IMGT-functional V segments, including TRBV6-2 and TRBV6-3, so those segments were excluded. Linkage disequilibrium might explain the correlated functional status among segregating V segments, but an unknown experimental factor could not be ruled out. A cluster of highly shared sequence variants was judged likely to represent a technical artifact of the sequencing pipeline. Three of the identified cytomegalovirus-associated TCR beta chains were confirmed in vitro to be specific for cytomegalovirus antigens. CMV serostatus was the only immune exposure information available for the cohort. Compared with equally common non-associated chains, HLA-associated TCR beta chains in a later analysis were more clonally expanded and had lower generation probabilities. According to a later analysis, parvovirus B19, influenza, CMV and Epstein-Barr virus appeared linked to several top co-occurrence clusters. When HLA alleles, especially DR and DQ, strongly co-occurred, TCR associations were difficult to assign to individual alleles. In a later analysis, 16,951 TCR beta sequences were associated with specific HLA alleles at a false discovery rate of 0.05. The authors suggested that the approach could potentially be generalized to other disease states and immunological phenotypes. In an earlier analysis of fewer than 700 of the donors, most TCR beta V segments appeared in productive rearrangements about 87% or about 30% of the time, broadly matching IMGT annotations. A later genetic analysis associated a missense DCLRE1C variant with V-gene and J-gene trimming of TCR beta chains, and an independent cohort replicated the association. A later genetic analysis reported fewer N-insertions in productive TCRs among donors in an Asian-associated ancestry cluster than the roughly 640-donor mean. Sequencing depth was assumed to be roughly uniform across donors in the presence/absence analyses, though that assumption may not hold. In the study, 150 to 200 TCR beta chains were listed as associated with cytomegalovirus. A further reported finding was that TCR beta sequences accurately predicted the HLA-A and HLA-B alleles for most subjects in the first cohort. In both the original and validation cohorts, the classifier was reported to diagnose cytomegalovirus status with high specificity and sensitivity. In a later analysis, TCR association rates were found to vary across HLA loci, with the most associated TCRs seen for DRB1 alleles and the fewest for HLA-C alleles.

Concerning this clone itself: Which antigen it targets is not known. There are no base qualities to consult, and no much larger clone falls within one base.

In total, 630 or so healthy bone marrow donors made up the cohort. At the time of sampling, all cohort members were nominally healthy, though unrecorded immune exposures were likely present. The donor was CMV seropositive and belonged to the group of around 300 seropositive cohort members. A peripheral blood sample was collected from each donor, and TCR beta sequencing was performed on peripheral blood mononuclear cells. Genomic DNA extraction from the blood cell samples was performed with the Qiagen DNeasy Blood Extraction Kit. The library was produced with the immunoSEQ multiplex PCR assay. For the multiplex PCR, a mixture combining 60 forward primers for TCR Vbeta segments and 13 reverse primers for TCR Jbeta segments was used. Amplification of the CDR3 region of rearranged TCR beta genes was performed with a multiplex PCR assay on genomic DNA. The amplified TCR beta libraries were sequenced on the Illumina HiSeq System as 87-base-pair reads. The study's own analysis went as follows. A later analysis tallied around 87 million unique TCR beta chains across the 666 repertoires, and some 10 million of those chains were shared by two or more donors. A nearest-neighbor algorithm error-corrected the raw reads and collapsed the reads into unique sequences, merging closely related sequences to remove PCR and sequencing errors. Alignment of CDR3 sequences to IMGT reference sequences was used to assign V, D and J gene segments. For a sequence to be retained, at least a six-nucleotide match to both a V gene segment and a J gene segment was required. A rearrangement counted as productive if the CDR3 had no stop codons and remained in frame with V and J, and every other rearrangement counted as non-productive. Following IMGT convention, CDR3 was defined as the stretch from the second conserved V-encoded cysteine to the conserved J-encoded phenylalanine. The earlier analysis of about 640 of the donors excluded any sequence lacking an unambiguous match to a single V gene segment. In an earlier analysis of several hundred of the donors, V segments were called functional above 56.7% productive rearrangements and were called segregating when the between-donor standard deviation exceeded 5%. A statistical classification framework was built for diagnosing cytomegalovirus status from the catalog of TCR beta chain sequences. In a later analysis, TCR nucleotide sequences were compared against IMGT/GENE-DB human TR gene sequences so that V and J genes could be assigned. Using the TCRdist pipeline, a later analysis assigned CDR3 sequences along with most-parsimonious VDJ recombination scenarios. A later analysis defined each TCR beta chain by its CDR3 amino acid sequence plus V-gene family, and excluded reads lacking a unique V-gene family. A later analysis removed 500 to 600 highly shared, low-generation-probability nucleotide sequences to deal with suspected cross-contamination and a sequencing artifact. For each public chain, a later analysis derived a clonal expansion index from normalized ranks of inferred template counts within each repertoire. Generation probabilities in a later analysis came from a VDJ recombination model fitted to out-of-frame rearrangements, and those results were checked against IGoR. In a later analysis, hypergeometric tests were used to score TCR-TCR, TCR-HLA and TCR-CMV co-occurrence, with a repertoire-size bias correction applied to TCR pairs. A later analysis estimated false discovery rates by permuting HLA or CMV assignments 20 times. In a later analysis, co-occurring TCRs were grouped using DBSCAN, and TCRdist sequence similarity was added for clustering within HLA-allele-positive subsets. Co-occurrence clustering excluded repertoires with fewer than 30,000 or more than 120,000 public chains, plus five with anomalous nucleotide sharing. TCRdb limited this immuneACCESS table to in-frame rearrangements with V and J called. A share of clones is missing; checked studies link under half to unresolved V genes, and the rest is unexplained. V, J and clone size reflect that table, while D and trimming were determined from the DNA. Present in this sample are fewer than 85,000 clones, around 81% of which were seen just once. 5.5% of the sample rests with the top ten.

The germline V gene (reference sequence) supplies CDR1 GTSNPN and CDR2 SVGIG. The CDR3 covers 15 residues, taking in both the cysteine and the phenylalanine. The kept DNA is CDR3 alone, 45 bases in frame from the first base. Trimming removed 4 bases from V and 4 bases from J, leaving 19 bases between the germline ends. The rearranged chain carries TRBV30 and TRBJ1-1; the D gene is perhaps TRBD1, on 6 matching bases. This TCR was sampled from a male donor in good health and CMV-seropositive. The sample was PBMCs. The DNA sequence reads TGTGCCTGGATTTCCCACGGGACAAAGGCCACTGAAGCTTTCTTT. This translates into CAWISHGTKATEAFF. With all but the CDR3 taken from the reference TRBV30 and TRBJ1-1 genes, the full variable domain is: SQTIHQWPATLVQPVGSPLSLECTVEGTSNPNLYWYRQAAGRGLQLLFYSVGIGQISSEVPQNLSASRPQDRQFILSSKKLLLSDSGFYLCAWISHGTKATEAFFGQGTRLTVV.